Following are 17 T cell receptor beta chains from one sample sequenced in a study of blood T cell repertoires in COVID-19. Assay: immunoSEQ multiplex PCR; the TCRdb copy retains only in-frame clones and omits some. The data contain tens of thousands of clones, approximately 82% of them singletons. Sequenced material: peripheral blood. The receptors come from a woman aged 60 to 75 with acute or convalescent COVID-19.

The rearrangement uses TRBV27 and TRBJ1-1; TRBD1 matches at 9 bases. CDR3 length: 18 residues. Looked up from germline, CDR1 is MNHEY and CDR2 is SMNVEV (reference sequence). The ends lost 7 bases at V and 5 bases at J; junction bases unmatched: 20. CDR3 region: CASTLRPPDGTGITEAFF. The CDR3 bases are TGTGCCAGCACCCTACGTCCGCCCGACGGGACAGGGATTACTGAAGCTTTCTTT.

This chain uses TRBV4-2 with TRBJ2-2, with 7 bases that match TRBD1. The ends lost 4 bases at V and 7 bases at J; junction bases unmatched: 9. Germline V lookup: CDR1 LGHNA, CDR2 YNFKEQ. The CDR3 is 15 amino acids. CDR3 DNA sequence: TGTGCCAGCAGCCTGGACAGGAATGATGGCGGGGAGCTGTTTTTT. Its protein product is CASSLDRNDGGELFF.

About this clone: One end of the junction does not line up with germline, which may come from a read error. CDR3 amino acids: CASSADRGTEAFF. In DNA, the CDR3 is TGTGCTAGCAGCGCGGACAGGGGCACTGAAGCTTTCTTT. The chain links TRBV7-7 to TRBJ1-1, with 9 bases that match TRBD1. Germline CDR1 is SSHAT and CDR2 is FNYEAQ (reference sequence). This CDR3 spans 13 amino acids.

The chain joins TRBV12-3 or TRBV12-4 to TRBJ1-2; 7 bases match TRBD1. V lost 6 bases to trimming and J lost 3 bases; unmatched junction nucleotides: 4. The CDR3 is 13 amino acids. The CDR3 DNA reads as TGTGCCAGCAGCCCTGACAGGGACTATGGCTACACCTTC. The encoded protein is CASSPDRDYGYTF.

The chain joins TRBV5-1 to TRBJ2-2; TRBD2 agrees at 13 bases. V lost 4 bases, J lost 4 bases, and 7 bases stayed unmatched. CDR3 length: 17 residues. CDR1 and CDR2 (germline): SGHRS, YFSETQ. Here the CDR3 DNA reads TGCGCCAGCAGCGAAAGACTAGCGGGAGGAAGCACCGGGGAGCTGTTTTTT. This codes for CASSERLAGGSTGELFF.

The rearrangement uses TRBV15 and TRBJ1-2; 7 nucleotides agree with TRBD1. The J segment lost 4 bases and the V segment lost 5 bases, leaving 4 bases of the junction unmatched. The length of the CDR3 is 13 residues. CDR1 is LNHNV and CDR2 is YYDKDF in the germline V gene (reference sequence). CDR3 nucleotide sequence: TGTGCCACCAGCTCAGACAGGGTCTATGGCTACACCTTC. This gives the protein CATSSDRVYGYTF.

This clone was observed a few times. V gene TRBV6-4 combines with J gene TRBJ2-2, with 15 bases fitting TRBD2. J was trimmed by 4 bases and V by 8 bases; bases with no gene match: 14. CDR1 is MRHNA and CDR2 is SNTAGT in the germline V gene. This CDR3 spans 19 amino acids. The CDR3 protein is CASPPGTGLAGGPTGELFF. The CDR3 nucleotides read TGTGCCAGCCCACCTGGGACGGGACTAGCGGGGGGCCCCACCGGGGAGCTGTTTTTT.

This clone was recorded once. The rearrangement links TRBV2 to TRBJ1-5; D unresolved. Germline CDR1 SNHLY, CDR2 FYNNEI. Trimming removed 6 bases from V and 2 bases from J, with 11 bases in between. The CDR3 covers 14 residues. CDR3 nucleotide sequence: TGTGCCAGCAGCCCCAACGGGGGCAATCAGCCCCAGCATTTT. Translating gives CASSPNGGNQPQHF.

V is TRBV10-1 and J is TRBJ2-7; D is undetermined. CDR3 size: 14 residues. V gave up 10 bases and J gave up 4 bases, with 20 bases separating them. The germline V gene has CDR1 WNHNN and CDR2 SYGVQD (reference sequence). Here the CDR3 reads CATERSLIRYEQYF. CDR3 in DNA: TGCGCCACCGAGCGTTCCCTCATAAGATACGAGCAGTACTTC.

V gene TRBV6-5 combines with J gene TRBJ2-3; TRBD1 matches 9 bases. Germline CDR1 is MNHEY and CDR2 is SVGAGI. The CDR3 length is 14 residues. Trimming took 7 bases from V and 5 from J; bases not matched to a gene: 7. CDR3 in DNA: TGTGCCAGCACCCCTCGGGACAGGGTAGATACGCAGTATTTT. It encodes CASTPRDRVDTQYF.

The CDR3 sequence: CASTGQNEKLFF. For the CDR3, the DNA is TGTGCCAGCACAGGGCAGAATGAAAAACTGTTTTTT. J is TRBJ1-4 and V is TRBV28; D perhaps matches TRBD1 (5 bases). V lost 7 bases and J lost 5, with 8 bases in between. The CDR3 contains 12 residues. Looked up from germline, CDR1 is MDHEN and CDR2 is SYDVKM.

This chain links TRBV9 with TRBJ2-3, with TRBD2 identical over 8 bases. The J segment lost 1 base and the V segment lost 0 bases, leaving 7 bases of the junction unmatched. This CDR3 has 17 amino acids. The germline V gene encodes CDR1 SGDLS and CDR2 YYNGEE. This CDR3 reads CASSVAHSGGRTDTQYF. CDR3 nucleotide sequence: TGTGCCAGCAGCGTAGCTCACAGCGGGGGCCGCACAGATACGCAGTATTTT.

The rearrangement links TRBV5-1 to TRBJ2-3, with D tentatively TRBD2 (5 bases). The germline CDR1 and CDR2 sequences are SGHRS and YFSETQ. The V gene lost 0 bases and the J gene lost 1 base, with 9 bases spanning the gap. The CDR3 has 15 residues. The CDR3, as DNA: TGCGCCAGCAGCTTGGGAGGGAGCGGCACAGATACGCAGTATTTT. Protein sequence: CASSLGGSGTDTQYF.

This sequence joins TRBV7-6 and TRBJ2-3, with 9 bases lining up with TRBD2. Germline lookup yields CDR1 SGHVS and CDR2 FNYEAQ. Unmatched junction bases numbered 10, after V lost 5 bases and J lost 4 bases. The CDR3 length is 16 residues. The CDR3 DNA is TGTGCCAGCAGCCAACCCGGCGGGAGGGATTCAGATACGCAGTATTTT. It encodes CASSQPGGRDSDTQYF.

The genes are TRBV7-2 and TRBJ1-1; D remains ambiguous. CDR1 and CDR2 from the germline V gene are SGHTA and FQGNSA. The CDR3 contains 15 residues. The ends were cut back, 3 bases at V and 0 bases at J, with 11 bases in the middle. The DNA of the CDR3 is TGTGCCAGCAGCTTGAATGGAGTGATGAACACTGAAGCTTTCTTT. As protein: CASSLNGVMNTEAFF.

J is TRBJ1-5 and V is TRBV18, with unresolved D. Germline V gene data show CDR1 as KGHSH and CDR2 as LQKENI. Trimming pared 3 bases from V and 0 bases from J, leaving 12 bases between. The CDR3 covers 16 residues. In nucleotides, the CDR3 is TGTGCCAGCTCACCGACATCAGTAGATAGCAATCAGCCCCAGCATTTT. As protein: CASSPTSVDSNQPQHF.

A single count supports this clone. This chain joins TRBV19 and TRBJ1-2; weak D call: TRBD1 (5 bases). The germline V and J ends were trimmed by 6 bases and 8 bases, with 19 bases remaining between them. The CDR3 is made up of 14 amino acids. Germline lookup yields CDR1 LNHDA and CDR2 SQIVND (reference sequence). For the CDR3, the DNA is TGTGCCAGTAGCCTTGGGGGGGGGACGCCCGGCTACACCTTC. Its protein product is CASSLGGGTPGYTF.